These T cell receptor beta chains were read from a single sample in a study of immune evolution from preneoplasia to lung adenocarcinoma. Only in-frame clones appear in the TCRdb table, and some are missing; sequencing was by immunoSEQ multiplex PCR. In the table there are about 5,700 clones, roughly 75% of which are singletons. The sequencing sample was made of FFPE minimally invasive lung adenocarcinoma tissue. These receptors were collected from a person aged 55 to 79 with lung adenocarcinoma. CDR3s include the opening cysteine and the closing phenylalanine or tryptophan. Fields, in order: J gene, V gene, clone size, CDR3 protein. Clone size is not always given. Where it is, it says once, few, many or a class for expanded clones.

j_call: TRBJ2-5
v_call: TRBV29-1
clone_size: NA
cdr3_aa: CSVEFALLQETQYF

j_call: TRBJ2-1
v_call: TRBV2
clone_size: NA
cdr3_aa: CASSERGFNEQFF

j_call: TRBJ2-5
v_call: TRBV29-1
clone_size: NA
cdr3_aa: CSVESRQGPLETQYF

j_call: TRBJ2-2
v_call: TRBV9
clone_size: NA
cdr3_aa: CASSPGLAGRIGELFF

j_call: TRBJ2-5
v_call: TRBV5-1
clone_size: few
cdr3_aa: CASSPGGGSWETQYF

j_call: TRBJ2-1
v_call: TRBV6-1
clone_size: NA
cdr3_aa: CASSSALAGGNEQFF

j_call: TRBJ1-3
v_call: TRBV28
clone_size: NA
cdr3_aa: CASSPRDSGNTIYF

j_call: TRBJ1-4
v_call: TRBV28
clone_size: NA
cdr3_aa: CASSSRNGEKLFF

j_call: TRBJ2-5
v_call: TRBV29-1
clone_size: NA
cdr3_aa: CSAATGTQTQYF

j_call: TRBJ1-1
v_call: TRBV7-8
clone_size: once
cdr3_aa: CASSLAKYGGGEAFF

j_call: TRBJ2-1
v_call: TRBV11-2
clone_size: NA
cdr3_aa: CASSLDLWTVAGGNEQFF

j_call: TRBJ1-2
v_call: TRBV5-5
clone_size: once
cdr3_aa: CASSSGLPGGGYTF

j_call: TRBJ2-1
v_call: TRBV30
clone_size: NA
cdr3_aa: CAWSVGLVDGNEQFF

j_call: TRBJ1-2
v_call: TRBV30
clone_size: once
cdr3_aa: CAWSRQGGGYTF

j_call: TRBJ2-3
v_call: TRBV7-2
clone_size: NA
cdr3_aa: CASSLVGRVTKQAYTQYF

j_call: TRBJ1-1
v_call: TRBV29-1
clone_size: NA
cdr3_aa: CSAEGGGTEAFF

j_call: TRBJ2-2
v_call: TRBV2
clone_size: NA
cdr3_aa: CASSVYGLNGELFF

j_call: TRBJ1-1
v_call: TRBV5-5
clone_size: NA
cdr3_aa: CASNPTGGGTEAFF

j_call: TRBJ2-1
v_call: TRBV6-4
clone_size: once
cdr3_aa: CASSDRTSGRTEQFF

j_call: TRBJ2-5
v_call: TRBV19
clone_size: NA
cdr3_aa: CASGATEETQYF

j_call: TRBJ1-3
v_call: TRBV5-5
clone_size: large
cdr3_aa: CASSPTESGVFSGNTIYF

j_call: TRBJ2-1
v_call: TRBV6-5
clone_size: NA
cdr3_aa: CASSYSDEQFF

j_call: TRBJ1-1
v_call: TRBV11-2
clone_size: NA
cdr3_aa: CASSTRGGQEAFF

j_call: TRBJ1-4
v_call: TRBV15
clone_size: NA
cdr3_aa: CATSRVGTGPREKLFF

j_call: TRBJ1-2
v_call: TRBV4-1
clone_size: NA
cdr3_aa: CASRDIDRAIVGYTF

j_call: TRBJ2-4
v_call: TRBV27
clone_size: NA
cdr3_aa: CASRSPGLAGQRNIQYF

j_call: TRBJ1-4
v_call: TRBV30
clone_size: medium-sized
cdr3_aa: CAWSVHGAKEEKLFF

j_call: TRBJ2-7
v_call: TRBV5-1
clone_size: NA
cdr3_aa: CASSLAATSTGYEQYF

j_call: TRBJ2-1
v_call: TRBV2
clone_size: NA
cdr3_aa: CASSLQDREQFF

j_call: TRBJ1-4
v_call: TRBV27
clone_size: NA
cdr3_aa: CASSFSGDGEKLFF

j_call: TRBJ2-6
v_call: TRBV4-3
clone_size: NA
cdr3_aa: CASSQDQAPLGANVLTF

j_call: TRBJ2-5
v_call: TRBV5-8
clone_size: NA
cdr3_aa: CASSLGSAAKGETQYF

j_call: TRBJ2-1
v_call: TRBV7-2
clone_size: large
cdr3_aa: CASTSFNNEQFF

j_call: TRBJ1-1
v_call: TRBV29-1
clone_size: NA
cdr3_aa: CSVETGTEAFF

j_call: TRBJ2-7
v_call: TRBV7-2
clone_size: NA
cdr3_aa: CASSLWGPSYEQYF

j_call: TRBJ2-7
v_call: TRBV2
clone_size: NA
cdr3_aa: CASSEAPAGPYYEQYF

j_call: TRBJ2-3
v_call: TRBV7-9
clone_size: few
cdr3_aa: CASSFPQGLDTQYF

j_call: TRBJ2-1
v_call: TRBV11-1
clone_size: NA
cdr3_aa: CASSHGVAYSSYNEQFF